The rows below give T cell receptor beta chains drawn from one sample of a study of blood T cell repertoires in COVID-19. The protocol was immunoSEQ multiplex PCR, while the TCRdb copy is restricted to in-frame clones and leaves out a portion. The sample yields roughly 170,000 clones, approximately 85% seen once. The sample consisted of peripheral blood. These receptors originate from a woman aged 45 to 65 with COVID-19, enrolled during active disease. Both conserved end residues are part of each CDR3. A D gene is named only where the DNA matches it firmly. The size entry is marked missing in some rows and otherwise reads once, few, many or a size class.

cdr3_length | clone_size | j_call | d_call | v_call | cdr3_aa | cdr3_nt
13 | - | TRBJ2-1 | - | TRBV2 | CASRDGAYNEQFF | TGTGCCAGCAGAGACGGAGCCTACAATGAGCAGTTCTTC
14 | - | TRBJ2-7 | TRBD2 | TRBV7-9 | CASSLLGGTYEQYF | TGTGCCAGCAGCCTGCTGGGGGGGACCTACGAGCAGTACTTC
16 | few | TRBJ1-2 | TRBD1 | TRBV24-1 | CATSDSGTGSIYGYTF | TGTGCCACCAGTGATTCCGGGACAGGGTCTATCTATGGCTACACCTTC
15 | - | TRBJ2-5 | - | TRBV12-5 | CASGSDRETEETQYF | TGTGCTAGTGGTTCGGACCGGGAGACGGAAGAGACCCAGTACTTC
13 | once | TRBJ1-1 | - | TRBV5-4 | CASSLRGGTEAFF | TGTGCCAGCAGCTTGCGAGGGGGCACTGAAGCTTTCTTT
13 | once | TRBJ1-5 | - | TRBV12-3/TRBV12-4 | CASSLTGLQPQHF | TGTGCCAGCAGTTTAACAGGGTTGCAGCCCCAGCATTTT
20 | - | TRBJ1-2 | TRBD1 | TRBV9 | CASSVEGQGKGSLANYGYTF | TGTGCCAGCAGCGTAGAAGGACAGGGGAAGGGAAGTCTGGCTAACTATGGCTACACCTTC
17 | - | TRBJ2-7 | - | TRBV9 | CASSPLEAGTPSYEQYF | TGTGCCAGCAGCCCTCTTGAGGCCGGGACACCCTCCTACGAGCAGTACTTC
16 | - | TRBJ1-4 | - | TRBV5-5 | CASSPTAGTLNEKLFF | TGTGCCAGCAGTCCGACGGCGGGAACCCTTAACGAAAAACTGTTTTTT
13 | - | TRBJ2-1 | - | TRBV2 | CASEGRGYNEQFF | TGTGCCAGCGAAGGCAGGGGATACAATGAGCAGTTCTTC
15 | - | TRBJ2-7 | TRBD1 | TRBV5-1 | CASSEGGGSSFEQYF | TGCGCCAGCAGCGAAGGGGGCGGATCATCCTTCGAGCAGTACTTC
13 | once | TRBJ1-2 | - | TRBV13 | CASSLQGLYGYTF | TGTGCCAGCAGCTTACAGGGTTTGTATGGCTACACCTTC
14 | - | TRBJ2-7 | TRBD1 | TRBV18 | CASSPSTGTYEQYF | TGTGCCAGCTCACCATCGACAGGGACCTACGAGCAGTACTTC
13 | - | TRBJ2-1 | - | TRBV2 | CASSYTEHNEQFF | TGTGCCAGCAGTTACACAGAACACAATGAGCAGTTCTTC
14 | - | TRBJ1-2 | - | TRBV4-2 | CASSQGGQERGYTF | TGTGCCAGCAGCCAAGGCGGGCAGGAGAGGGGCTACACCTTC
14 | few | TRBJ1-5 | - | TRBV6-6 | CASSYSEENQPQHF | TGTGCCAGCAGTTACTCGGAGGAAAATCAGCCCCAGCATTTT
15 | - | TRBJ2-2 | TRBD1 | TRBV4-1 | CASSTWTGVAGELFF | TGCGCCAGCAGCACCTGGACAGGGGTGGCCGGGGAGCTGTTTTTT
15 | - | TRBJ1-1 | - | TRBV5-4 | CASSLVAGLVTEAFF | TGTGCCAGCAGCTTGGTCGCGGGGTTGGTAACTGAAGCTTTCTTT
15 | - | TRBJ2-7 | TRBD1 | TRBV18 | CASSLPGQGVYEQYF | TGTGCCAGCTCACTGCCGGGACAGGGGGTTTACGAGCAGTACTTC
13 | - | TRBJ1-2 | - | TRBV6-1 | CASSEQGGYGYTF | TGTGCCAGCAGTGAGCAGGGAGGTTATGGCTACACCTTC
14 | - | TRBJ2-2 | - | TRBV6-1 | CASSDQGYTGELFF | TGTGCCAGCAGTGACCAGGGTTACACCGGGGAGCTGTTTTTT
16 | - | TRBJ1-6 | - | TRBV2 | CARGAVRGLSNSPLHF | TGTGCCAGAGGGGCAGTACGGGGGTTGAGTAATTCACCCCTCCACTTT
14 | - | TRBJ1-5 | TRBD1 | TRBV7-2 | CASSWGTGVQPQHF | TGTGCCAGCAGCTGGGGGACAGGGGTCCAGCCCCAGCATTTT
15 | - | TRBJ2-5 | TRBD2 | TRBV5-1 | CASSRTSGRQETQYF | TGCGCCAGCAGTCGAACTAGCGGGAGGCAAGAGACCCAGTACTTC
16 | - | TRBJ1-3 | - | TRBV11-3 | CASSPMWDYSGNTIYF | TGTGCCAGCAGCCCGATGTGGGACTACTCTGGAAACACCATATATTTT
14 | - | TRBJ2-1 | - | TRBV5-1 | CASSLDSTNNEQFF | TGCGCCAGCAGCTTGGACAGCACCAACAATGAGCAGTTCTTC
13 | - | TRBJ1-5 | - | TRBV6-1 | CASSDGGRQPQHF | TGTGCCAGCAGTGATGGGGGCAGGCAGCCCCAGCATTTT
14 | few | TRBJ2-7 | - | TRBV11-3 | CASSHGRIFYEQYF | TGTGCCAGCAGCCATGGCAGGATTTTCTACGAGCAGTACTTC
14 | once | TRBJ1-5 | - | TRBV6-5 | CASKAADSNQPQHF | TGTGCCAGTAAGGCGGCGGATAGCAATCAGCCCCAGCATTTT
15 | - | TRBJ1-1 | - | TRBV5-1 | CASSPAGTLNTEAFF | TGCGCCAGCAGCCCGGCAGGGACACTAAACACTGAAGCTTTCTTT
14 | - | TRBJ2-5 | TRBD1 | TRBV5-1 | CASSGSDRGQTQYF | TGCGCCAGCAGCGGGTCGGACAGGGGGCAGACCCAGTACTTC
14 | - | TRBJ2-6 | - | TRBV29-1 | CSVAISGGANVLTF | TGCAGCGTTGCAATTAGTGGTGGGGCCAACGTCCTGACTTTC
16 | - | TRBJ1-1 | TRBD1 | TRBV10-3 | CAISPGTGSMNTEAFF | TGTGCCATCAGCCCCGGGACAGGGTCGATGAACACTGAAGCTTTCTTT
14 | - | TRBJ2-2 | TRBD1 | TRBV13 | CASSLTGSTGELFF | TGTGCCAGCAGCTTGACAGGGAGCACCGGGGAGCTGTTTTTT
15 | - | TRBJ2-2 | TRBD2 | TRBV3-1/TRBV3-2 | CASSPLAGGTGELFF | TGTGCCAGCAGCCCTCTAGCGGGGGGCACCGGGGAGCTGTTTTTT
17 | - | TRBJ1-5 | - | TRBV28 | CASSLPGGGLGNQPQHF | TGTGCCAGCAGTTTACCGGGAGGGGGGCTAGGCAATCAGCCCCAGCATTTT
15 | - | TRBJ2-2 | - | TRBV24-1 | CATSDPGRGSGELFF | TGTGCCACCAGTGATCCCGGACGGGGGAGCGGGGAGCTGTTTTTT
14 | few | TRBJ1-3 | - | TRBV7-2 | CASSLVGGGNTIYF | TGTGCCAGCAGCTTAGTTGGCGGGGGAAACACCATATATTTT
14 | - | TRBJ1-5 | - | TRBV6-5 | CASSYQEANQPQHF | TGTGCCAGCAGTTACCAGGAAGCCAATCAGCCCCAGCATTTT
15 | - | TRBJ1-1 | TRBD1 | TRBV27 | CASSFQGTGLTEAFF | TGTGCCAGCAGTTTCCAGGGGACAGGGTTGACTGAAGCTTTCTTT
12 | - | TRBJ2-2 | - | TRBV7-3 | CASSFSTGEPFF | TGTGCCAGCAGCTTTAGTACCGGGGAGCCGTTTTTT
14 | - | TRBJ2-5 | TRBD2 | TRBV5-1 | CASSLESGGETQYF | TGCGCCAGCAGCTTGGAAAGCGGGGGAGAGACCCAGTACTTC
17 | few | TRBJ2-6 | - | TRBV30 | CAWSVQFWVSGANVLTF | TGTGCCTGGAGTGTACAGTTTTGGGTCTCTGGGGCCAACGTCCTGACTTTC
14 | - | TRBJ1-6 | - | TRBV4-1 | CASSQQVGNSPLHF | TGCGCCAGCAGCCAACAGGTCGGTAATTCACCCCTCCACTTT
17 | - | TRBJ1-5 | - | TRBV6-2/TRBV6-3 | CASSIRTALHLDQPQHF | TGTGCCAGCAGTATCAGGACAGCTTTGCACCTTGATCAGCCCCAGCATTTT
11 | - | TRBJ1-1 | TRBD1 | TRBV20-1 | CSVDRGQRSFF | TGCAGTGTTGACAGGGGGCAAAGATCTTTCTTT
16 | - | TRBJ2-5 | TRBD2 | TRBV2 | CASSEARGGFRETQYF | TGTGCCAGCAGTGAAGCCCGGGGAGGGTTCCGGGAGACCCAGTACTTC
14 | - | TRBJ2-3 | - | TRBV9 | CASSTGLPPDTQYF | TGTGCCAGCAGCACGGGACTCCCGCCAGATACGCAGTATTTT
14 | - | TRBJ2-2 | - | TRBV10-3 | CAISERENTGELFF | TGTGCCATCAGTGAGCGCGAGAACACCGGGGAGCTGTTTTTT
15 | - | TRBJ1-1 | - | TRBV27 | CASSLWSDSGTEAFF | TGTGCCAGCAGTTTATGGTCGGACAGCGGCACTGAAGCTTTCTTT
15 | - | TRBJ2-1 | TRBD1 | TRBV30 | CAWSSGQVSYNEQFF | TGTGCCTGGAGTTCGGGACAGGTCTCCTACAATGAGCAGTTCTTC
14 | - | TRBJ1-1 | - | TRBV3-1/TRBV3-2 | CASSQRFGNTEAFF | TGTGCCAGCAGCCAACGGTTTGGGAACACTGAAGCTTTCTTT
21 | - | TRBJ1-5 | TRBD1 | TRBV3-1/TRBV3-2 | CASSQVGENRGQCKNNQPQHF | TGTGCCAGCAGCCAAGTGGGCGAAAACAGGGGCCAGTGTAAGAACAATCAGCCCCAGCATTTT
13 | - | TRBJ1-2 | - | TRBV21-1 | CASVPPVNYGYTF | TGTGCCAGCGTCCCCCCGGTCAACTATGGCTACACCTTC
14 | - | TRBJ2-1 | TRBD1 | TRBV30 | CAWSRGQGPDEQFF | TGTGCCTGGAGTAGGGGACAGGGGCCGGATGAGCAGTTCTTC